The rows below give T cell receptor beta chains drawn from one sample of a study of T cells after yellow fever vaccination. TCRdb used MiXCR to reprocess the 5' RACE reads, holding one entry per CDR3 protein. The sample has 50,000 to 60,000 distinct CDR3 sequences, approximately 5.7% seen once. The specimen comprised PBMCs, either bulk or a sorted T-cell subset (CD4+, CD8+, memory, or dextramer-sorted; not recorded which), sampled on the day of the yellow fever booster vaccination. These receptors all stem from a man aged 18 to 35 who received the YFV17D yellow fever vaccine. Each CDR3 is given with its conserved first and last residue. The D gene is left open where the match is weak. Clone size, where shown, is once, few, many, or a class for clones that have expanded.

size	D	V	J	CDR3	DNA
few	TRBD1	TRBV5-5	TRBJ1-5	CASSLLVTGFQPQHF	TGTGCCAGCAGCTTGTTGGTGACAGGGTTTCAGCCCCAGCATTTT
many	.	TRBV12-3/TRBV12-4	TRBJ1-6	CASSLGGSPLHF	TGTGCCAGCAGTTTGGGTGGGTCACCCCTCCACTTT
few	.	TRBV7-2	TRBJ1-1	CASSFVGGGNTEAFF	TGTGCCAGCAGCTTTGTCGGGGGCGGGAACACTGAAGCTTTCTTT
few	.	TRBV7-9	TRBJ2-3	CASSLLLRGTDTQYF	TGTGCCAGCAGCTTATTGTTGCGAGGCACAGATACGCAGTATTTT
.	.	TRBV11-2	TRBJ2-7	CASSLPGCEQYF	TGTGCCAGCAGCTTACCTGGGTGCGAGCAGTACTTC
many	TRBD1	TRBV29-1	TRBJ2-1	CSVVLGDRSYNEQFF	TGCAGCGTTGTCTTGGGGGACAGGTCCTACAATGAGCAGTTCTTC
few	TRBD2	TRBV7-3	TRBJ2-1	CASSFSSGAYNEQFF	TGTGCCAGCAGCTTCAGTAGCGGGGCCTACAATGAGCAGTTCTTC
.	.	TRBV18	TRBJ2-7	CASSPRDEQYF	TGTGCCAGCTCACCTAGGGACGAGCAGTACTTC
.	.	TRBV18	TRBJ2-5	CASSLMDQETQYF	TGTGCCAGCTCACTCATGGACCAAGAGACCCAGTACTTC
.	TRBD2	TRBV9	TRBJ2-3	CASSVTGGFPDTQYF	TGTGCCAGCAGCGTCACGGGGGGGTTCCCAGATACGCAGTATTTT
many	TRBD2	TRBV6-5	TRBJ2-1	CASSRLAGGIGNEQFF	TGTGCCAGCAGTCGACTAGCGGGGGGGATTGGCAATGAGCAGTTCTTC